The 23 T cell receptor beta chains in this list originate from one sample, sequenced in a study of T cells in Graves' hyperthyroidism and ophthalmopathy (dated by TCRdb to the late 2010s). Receptors were amplified or captured by multiplex PCR. Sequencing was performed on an Illumina HiSeq 2000. Amplification of TCR beta CDR3 regions was carried out from RNA transcripts. The first round of RT-PCR for the TCR CDR3 was performed with the HTBI primer set and the Qiagen OneStep RT-PCR kit. The public reads were run again by TCRdb, first through fastp at Q25 and then through MiXCR, and only productive beta chains were kept. Rows with one shared CDR3 protein collapse into an entry with the most common genes and DNA. The sample table contains about 380,000 distinct CDR3 sequences; only one count was recorded for roughly 12% of them. The ten biggest clones cover less than 25% of the sample. Source material: blood. Receptors were obtained from a man aged 30 to 45 with Graves' hyperthyroidism that later progressed to Graves' ophthalmopathy.

The J gene is TRBJ1-4, the V gene TRBV5-1; D call uncertain. Per germline, CDR1 SGHRS and CDR2 YFSETQ. Trimming removed 0 bases at V and 5 bases at J, with 11 bases between. The length of the CDR3 is 15 residues. This chain's CDR3 is CASSLGSTVNEKLFF. CDR3 DNA: TGCGCCAGCAGCTTGGGTAGCACGGTGAATGAAAAACTGTTTTTT.

This clonotype has a count of ten or more. The rearrangement uses TRBV7-9 and TRBJ1-1; D unclear. The CDR3 sequence is 12 residues long. Trimming removed 0 bases from V and 6 bases from J, with 5 bases in between. Germline V lookup: CDR1 SEHNR, CDR2 FQNEAQ (reference sequence). CDR3 in amino acids: CASSLAAAEAFF. The DNA for the CDR3 is TGTGCCAGCAGCTTAGCGGCGGCTGAAGCTTTCTTT. Based on the CDR3 plus reference TRBV7-9 and TRBJ1-1, the full variable domain is DTGVSQNPRHKITKRGQNVTFRCDPISEHNRLYWYRQTLGQGPEFLTYFQNEAQLEKSRLLSDRFSAERPKGSFSTLEIQRTEQGDSAMYLCASSLAAAEAFFGQGTRLTVV.

This clonotype was counted at least ten times. This chain joins TRBV6-5 and TRBJ1-1; D uncertain. V was pared by 2 bases and J by 1 base, with 8 bases between. The CDR3 length is 14 residues. Germline V gene sequence: CDR1 MNHEY, CDR2 SVGAGI. In DNA, the CDR3 is TGTGCCAGCAGTTACAACAGTCAGAACACTGAAGCTTTCTTT. Its protein product is CASSYNSQNTEAFF.

This clonotype was seen only a few times. The gene calls are TRBV19 and TRBJ1-5, with no clear D. In germline, CDR1 is LNHDA, CDR2 SQIVND (reference sequence). The CDR3 runs to 15 residues. The germline V and J ends were trimmed by 6 bases and 4 bases, with 16 bases remaining between them. CDR3 in amino acids: CASSSIRDGNQPQHF. For the CDR3, the DNA is TGTGCCAGTAGCAGTATACGAGATGGGAATCAGCCCCAGCATTTT.

V is TRBV6-1 and J is TRBJ1-6; the D is unclear. Germline loops: CDR1 MNHNS, CDR2 SASEGT. The CDR3 loop spans 16 amino acids. The V gene lost 2 bases and the J gene lost 1 base, with 9 bases spanning the gap. CDR3 region: CASSELGISYNSPLHF. The CDR3 region has the DNA TGTGCCAGCAGTGAACTGGGGATTTCCTATAATTCACCCCTCCACTTT.

This clonotype was counted ten times or more. The chain links TRBV7-2 to TRBJ2-1; 7 nucleotides align to TRBD2. Losses at the gene ends were 4 bases for V and 2 bases for J; bases not matched to a gene: 11. Germline values: CDR1 SGHTA, CDR2 FQGNSA. The CDR3 extends over 17 amino acids. CDR3 bases: TGTGCCAGCAGCTCCACAAGGACTAGTAAGCCCTACAATGAGCAGTTCTTC. This sequence encodes CASSSTRTSKPYNEQFF. The full variable domain, its missing parts supplied by reference TRBV7-2 and TRBJ2-1, is GAGVSQSPSNKVTEKGKDVELRCDPISGHTALYWYRQSLGQGLEFLIYFQGNSAPDKSGLPSDRFSAERTGGSVSTLTIQRTQQEDSAVYLCASSSTRTSKPYNEQFFGPGTRLTVL.

Many counts were recorded for this clonotype. V usage is TRBV11-3 and J usage is TRBJ1-1; 10 bases match TRBD1. Germline V CDR1 and CDR2: SGHNT, YENEEA. CDR3 length equals 17 residues. Trimming removed 5 bases from V and 1 base from J; junction bases left unmatched: 10. CDR3 sequence (DNA): TGTGCCAGCAGCCCTAGACCGGGACAGGGGACGAACACTGAAGCTTTCTTT. Translation gives CASSPRPGQGTNTEAFF. The entire variable domain, with the rest obtained from reference TRBV11-3 and TRBJ1-1, is as follows: EAGVVQSPRYKIIEKKQPVAFWCNPISGHNTLYWYLQNLGQGPELLIRYENEEAVDDSQLPKDRFSAERLKGVDSTLKIQPAELGDSAVYLCASSPRPGQGTNTEAFFGQGTRLTVV.

This clonotype has just a few counts. V and J are TRBV3-1 and TRBJ1-6, with 10 bases lining up with TRBD1. V was pared by 5 bases and J by 10 bases, with 5 bases of the junction left unmatched. The V gene's germline CDR1 is LGHDT and CDR2 YNNKEL (reference sequence). The CDR3 consists of 14 residues. CDR3 sequence reads: CASSGGTGVSPLHF. CDR3 sequence (DNA): TGTGCCAGCAGCGGTGGGACAGGGGTATCACCCCTCCACTTT.

Remarks on this clonotype: This clone may be a read error of a much larger clone one base away. The CDR3: CASSRGTGGYGYTF. Here the CDR3 DNA reads TGTGCCAGCAGCCGAGGGACAGGGGGCTATGGCTACACCTTC. The chain combines TRBV3-1 with TRBJ1-2, with 11 bases aligning to TRBD1. The CDR3 extends over 14 amino acids. V trimming: 4 bases; J trimming: 4 bases; junction bases outside the gene matches: 2. Germline CDR1 and CDR2: LGHDT and YNNKEL (reference sequence).

The CDR3 protein is CASSEIGVRADTQYF. The DNA for the CDR3 is TGTGCCAGCAGTGAAATCGGGGTCCGGGCAGATACGCAGTATTTT. This chain uses TRBV6-1 with TRBJ2-3, with D maybe TRBD2 (5 bases). Trimming removed 2 bases from V and 4 bases from J, with 13 bases in between. The CDR3 loop spans 15 amino acids. CDR1 and CDR2 from the germline V gene are MNHNS and SASEGT.

This clonotype was observed a few times. The V and J genes are TRBV11-2 and TRBJ2-3; 7 bases align to TRBD1. The J segment lost 0 bases and the V segment lost 5 bases, leaving 8 bases of the junction unmatched. The CDR3 length is 16 residues. The germline CDR1 and CDR2 sequences are SGHAT and FQNNGV. The CDR3 sequence is CASSTRTGPSTDTQYF. The CDR3 bases are TGTGCCAGCAGCACGCGGACAGGCCCTAGCACAGATACGCAGTATTTT.

Remarks on this clonotype: This may be a read error, as it is one base from a much larger clone. The V and J genes are TRBV15 and TRBJ1-1; D gene uncertain. CDR3 size: 15 residues. The germline V gene has CDR1 LNHNV and CDR2 YYDKDF (reference sequence). The DNA of the CDR3 is TGTGCCACCAGCAGAGGCGAGGGAGTGAACACTGAAACTTTCTTT. Protein product: CATSRGEGVNTETFF. Full variable domain (rest looked up from reference TRBV15 and TRBJ1-1): DAMVIQNPRYQVTQFGKPVTLSCSQTLNHNVMYWYQQKSSQAPKLLFHYYDKDFNNEADTPDNFQSRRPNTSFCFLDIRSPGLGDTAMYLCATSRGEGVNTETFFGQGTRLTVV.

This chain connects TRBV7-8 to TRBJ1-1, with no clear D. The germline CDR1 and CDR2 sequences are SGHVS and FQNEAQ. The length of the CDR3 is 15 residues. V was shortened by 0 bases and J by 4 bases, with 12 bases between the two germline ends. CDR3 protein: CASSLAVTGSTEAFF. The CDR3 coding sequence is TGTGCCAGCAGCTTAGCTGTCACTGGGTCCACTGAAGCTTTCTTT.

This clonotype was counted at least ten times. CDR3 loop: CSASQGSYNEQFF. The CDR3 DNA sequence: TGCAGTGCTAGTCAGGGGTCCTACAATGAGCAGTTCTTC. V is TRBV20-1 and J is TRBJ2-1, with D perhaps TRBD1 (6 bases). V was trimmed by 3 bases and J by 1 base, leaving 7 bases between them. The CDR3 has 13 residues. Germline V CDR1 and CDR2: DFQATT, SNEGSKA (reference sequence).

This clonotype was recorded a few times. The chain carries TRBV24-1 and TRBJ1-5; the D gene is possibly TRBD1 (6 bases). V shed 4 bases and J shed 1 base, with 13 bases lying between them. CDR3 length: 16 residues. CDR1 and CDR2 from the germline V gene are KGHDR and SFDVKD. The CDR3 sequence: CATSDNRGASNQPQHF. The CDR3 DNA is TGTGCCACCAGTGACAACCGGGGGGCCAGCAATCAGCCCCAGCATTTT.

This clonotype has a count of ten or more. The V and J genes are TRBV7-9 and TRBJ2-3, with 7 nucleotides matching TRBD1. Trimming took 5 bases from V and 0 from J; bases not matched to a gene: 5. CDR1 is SEHNR, CDR2 FQNEAQ, per germline (reference sequence). The CDR3 is made up of 15 amino acids. CDR3 residues: CASSEGGLSTDTQYF. CDR3 nucleotide sequence: TGTGCCAGCAGCGAAGGGGGCCTTAGCACAGATACGCAGTATTTT.

This clonotype showed up many times. This rearrangement joins TRBV30 to TRBJ2-7; 8 bases map to TRBD1. CDR1 is GTSNPN, CDR2 SVGIG, per germline (reference sequence). The CDR3 is 13 amino acids. The V segment lost 1 base and the J segment 6 bases; nucleotides outside the gene matches: 5. Written as DNA, the CDR3 is TGTGCCTGGAGTGCGGACAGGGTGGGCGAGCAGTACTTC. Translated: CAWSADRVGEQYF. Together with reference TRBV30 and TRBJ2-7, the CDR3 gives the full variable domain: SQTIHQWPATLVQPVGSPLSLECTVEGTSNPNLYWYRQAAGRGLQLLFYSVGIGQISSEVPQNLSASRPQDRQFILSSKKLLLSDSGFYLCAWSADRVGEQYFGPGTRLTVT.

This clonotype has ten or more counts. This chain uses TRBV30 with TRBJ1-6; D possibly corresponds to TRBD1 (5 bases). The CDR3 sequence is 13 residues long. From germline, CDR1 is GTSNPN and CDR2 SVGIG (reference sequence). The V gene lost 1 base and the J gene lost 9 bases, with 10 bases spanning the gap. Here the CDR3 reads CAWSGTPPSPLHF. CDR3 nucleotides: TGTGCCTGGAGTGGGACACCACCTTCACCCCTCCACTTT.

This chain links TRBV11-1 with TRBJ1-2, with no clear D. The CDR3 runs 14 residues. Germline CDR1 SGHAT, CDR2 FQDESV (reference sequence). V lost 3 bases and J lost 2, with 10 bases in between. The CDR3 nucleotides are TGTGCCAGCAGCTTTCCCGATGGCAACTATGGCTACACCTTC. As protein: CASSFPDGNYGYTF.

The chain joins TRBV2 to TRBJ2-7; D gene unclear. V was clipped by 4 bases and J by 2 bases, with 3 bases between them. CDR1 is SNHLY, CDR2 FYNNEI, per germline. The CDR3 spans 11 residues. The CDR3 DNA sequence: TGTGCCAGCAGTGGGGCCTACGAGCAGTACTTC. Translated: CASSGAYEQYF.

J is TRBJ1-2 and V is TRBV5-1; 8 bases map to TRBD1. The V and J ends lost 1 base and 4 bases, in that order; junction bases with no gene match: 3. CDR1 SGHRS and CDR2 YFSETQ come from the germline V gene. The CDR3 covers 14 residues. The CDR3 loop is CASSLSGGTYGYTF. DNA of the CDR3: TGCGCCAGCAGCTTGTCAGGGGGCACCTATGGCTACACCTTC.

This clonotype was seen more than once but under ten times. V usage is TRBV20-1 and J usage is TRBJ2-7; 9 bases match TRBD1. J lost 6 bases, V lost 6 bases, and 15 bases had no gene match. This CDR3 is built from 15 residues. The germline gives CDR1 DFQATT, CDR2 SNEGSKA (reference sequence). The DNA of the CDR3 is TGCAGTGCCTACGCCTCGGACAGGGGTTTTCGCGAGCAGTACTTC. Protein: CSAYASDRGFREQYF.

The V call is TRBV20-1, the J call TRBJ1-6, with a possible D match to TRBD1 (6 bases). This CDR3 has 16 residues. Trimming took 1 base from V and 0 from J, leaving 10 bases between them. From germline, CDR1 is DFQATT and CDR2 SNEGSKA (reference sequence). This chain's CDR3 is CSARVTDSSYNSPLHF. CDR3 coding DNA: TGCAGTGCTAGAGTTACGGACAGCTCCTATAATTCACCCCTCCACTTT.